This TCR beta chain was sequenced in a study of blood T cell repertoires in COVID-19. Whole-study context: From the United States, Italy and Spain came samples of acute and convalescent COVID-19.

Per the original data handling: Reference gene primer amplification in the assay estimated nucleated cell counts. The method was immunoSEQ multiplex PCR; TCRdb's version includes in-frame clones alone and lacks a portion of them. V, J and clone size reflect that table, while D and trimming were determined from the DNA. The data show over 40,000 clones, with roughly nine tenths seen just once and approximately 6.4% held by the top ten. Trimming took 7 bases from V and 5 from J, leaving 18 bases between them. The CDR3 sequence is 15 residues long. CDR1 and CDR2 (germline): MNHEY, SVGAGI. The chain has TRBV6-5 and TRBJ1-3, with D tentatively TRBD1 (6 bases). This receptor was identified in a man aged 65 to 79 with active COVID-19. Sequencing was done on a sample of peripheral blood. CDR3 sequence reads: CASTTIGTKRNTIYF. CDR3 nucleotides: TGTGCCAGCACCACTATCGGGACAAAGCGAAACACCATATATTTT.